This TCR beta chain stems from a study of blood T cell repertoires in COVID-19. Study summary: Sources were T cells, B-cell-depleted T cells, or PBMCs; the material itself was cDNA or gDNA.

In the original processing: Nucleated cell counts were estimated from reference gene primer amplification. Repertoires were generated with immunoSEQ multiplex PCR, while TCRdb's copy carries only in-frame clones and drops some. V, J and clone size were drawn from that table, and D and trimming were deduced from the DNA. The sample includes hundreds of thousands of clones, approximately 83% seen only once; the top ten take more than 9.5%. Germline V CDR1 and CDR2: MNHEY, SVGAGI. V was pared by 10 bases and J by 2 bases, with 14 bases between. The CDR3 spans 13 residues. J is TRBJ2-5 and V is TRBV6-5, with D perhaps TRBD1 (6 bases). Sequencing input: peripheral blood. This TCR was recovered from a woman over 75 with acute or convalescent COVID-19. The CDR3 loop reads CATTQGPQETQYF. The CDR3 nucleotides are TGTGCCACCACGCAGGGGCCACAAGAGACCCAGTACTTC.